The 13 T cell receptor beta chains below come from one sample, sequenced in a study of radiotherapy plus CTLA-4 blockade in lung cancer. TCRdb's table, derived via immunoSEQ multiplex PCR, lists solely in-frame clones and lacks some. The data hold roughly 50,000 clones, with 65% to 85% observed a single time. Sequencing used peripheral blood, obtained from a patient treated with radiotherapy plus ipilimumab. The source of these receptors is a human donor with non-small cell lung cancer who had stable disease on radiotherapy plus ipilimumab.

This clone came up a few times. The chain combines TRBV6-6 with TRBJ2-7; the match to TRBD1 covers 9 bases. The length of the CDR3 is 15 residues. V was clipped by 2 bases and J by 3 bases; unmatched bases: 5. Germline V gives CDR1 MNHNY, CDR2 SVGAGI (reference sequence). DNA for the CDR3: TGTGCCAGCAGTTACGACAGGGGGTCCGTCTACGAGCAGTACGTC. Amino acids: CASSYDRGSVYEQYV.

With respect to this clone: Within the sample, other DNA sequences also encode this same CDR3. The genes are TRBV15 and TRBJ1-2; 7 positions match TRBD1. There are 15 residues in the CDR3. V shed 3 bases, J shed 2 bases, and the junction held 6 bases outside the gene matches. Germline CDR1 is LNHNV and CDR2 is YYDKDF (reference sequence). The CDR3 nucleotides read TGTGCCACCAGCAGTGACAGGGTTTTCAACTATGGCTACACCTTC. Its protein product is CATSSDRVFNYGYTF.

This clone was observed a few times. The CDR3 reads CASSNSGGSYEQYV. The CDR3 DNA is TGTGCCAGCAGTAATAGCGGGGGCTCCTACGAGCAGTACGTC. V gene TRBV6-1 combines with J gene TRBJ2-7; 9 bases match TRBD2. CDR3 length: 14 amino acids. Trimming removed 5 bases from V and 0 bases from J; junction bases left unmatched: 2. Germline CDR1 MNHNS, CDR2 SASEGT.

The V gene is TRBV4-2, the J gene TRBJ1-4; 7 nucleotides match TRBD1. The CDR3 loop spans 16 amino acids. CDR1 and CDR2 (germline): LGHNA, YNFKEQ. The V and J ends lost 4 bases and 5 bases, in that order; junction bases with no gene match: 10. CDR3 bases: TGTGCCAGCAGCCCCCACCCCGGCAGGGGGAATGAAAAACTGTTTTTT. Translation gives CASSPHPGRGNEKLFF.

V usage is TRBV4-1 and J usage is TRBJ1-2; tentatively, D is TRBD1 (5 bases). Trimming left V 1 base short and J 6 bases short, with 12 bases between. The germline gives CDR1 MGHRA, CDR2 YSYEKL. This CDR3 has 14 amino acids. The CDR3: CASSQVPGQDGYTF. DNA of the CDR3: TGCGCCAGCAGCCAAGTTCCAGGGCAAGATGGCTACACCTTC.

The CDR3 protein is CASSSGLAGGRGQETQYF. The CDR3 DNA reads as TGCGCCAGCAGCAGCGGACTAGCGGGGGGAAGGGGCCAAGAGACCCAGTACTTC. V and J are TRBV5-1 and TRBJ2-5; 14 nucleotides agree with TRBD2. The CDR3 runs to 18 residues. V was clipped by 4 bases and J by 1 base; unmatched bases: 9. The germline gives CDR1 SGHRS, CDR2 YFSETQ. The full variable domain, rest sourced from reference TRBV5-1 and TRBJ2-5, is KAGVTQTPRYLIKTRGQQVTLSCSPISGHRSVSWYQQTPGQGLQFLFEYFSETQRNKGNFPGRFSGRQFSNSRSEMNVSTLELGDSALYLCASSSGLAGGRGQETQYFGPGTRLLVL.

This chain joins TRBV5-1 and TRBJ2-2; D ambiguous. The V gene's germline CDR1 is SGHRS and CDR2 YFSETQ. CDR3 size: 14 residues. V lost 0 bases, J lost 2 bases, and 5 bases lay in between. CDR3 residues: CASSLASNTGELFF. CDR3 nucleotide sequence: TGCGCCAGCAGCTTGGCGTCTAACACCGGGGAGCTGTTTTTT.

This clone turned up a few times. Here the CDR3 reads CASSLGRLARTDTQYF. The CDR3 DNA reads as TGTGCCAGCAGCTTAGGAAGACTAGCCCGCACAGATACGCAGTATTTT. J is TRBJ2-3 and V is TRBV13; 7 bases are a match to TRBD2. V trimming: 0 bases; J trimming: 1 base; junction bases outside the gene matches: 4. Germline CDR1 and CDR2: PRHDT and FYEKMQ (reference sequence). This CDR3 is built from 16 residues.

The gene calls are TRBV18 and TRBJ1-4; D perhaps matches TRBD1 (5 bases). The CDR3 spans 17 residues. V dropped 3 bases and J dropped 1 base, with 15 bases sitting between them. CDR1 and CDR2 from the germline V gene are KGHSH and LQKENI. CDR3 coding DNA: TGTGCCAGCTCACCTGATTCAGGGAGGGGAACTAATGAAAAACTGTTTTTT. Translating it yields CASSPDSGRGTNEKLFF.

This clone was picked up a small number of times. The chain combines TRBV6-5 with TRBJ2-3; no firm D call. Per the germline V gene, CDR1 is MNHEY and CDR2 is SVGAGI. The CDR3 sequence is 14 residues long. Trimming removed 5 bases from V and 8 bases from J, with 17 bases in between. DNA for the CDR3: TGTGCCAGCAGTGCACAACCATCTGGCGGTACGCAGTATTTT. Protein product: CASSAQPSGGTQYF.

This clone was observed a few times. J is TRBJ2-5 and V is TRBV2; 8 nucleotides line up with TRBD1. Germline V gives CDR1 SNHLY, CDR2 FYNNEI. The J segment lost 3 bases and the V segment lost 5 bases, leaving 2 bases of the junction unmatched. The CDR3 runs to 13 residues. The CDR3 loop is CASSPDREETQYF. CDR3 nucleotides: TGTGCCAGCAGTCCGGACAGGGAAGAGACCCAGTACTTC.

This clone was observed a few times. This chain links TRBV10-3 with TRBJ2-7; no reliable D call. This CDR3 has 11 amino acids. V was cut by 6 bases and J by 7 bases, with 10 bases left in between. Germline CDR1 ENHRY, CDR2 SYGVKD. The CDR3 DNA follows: TGTGCCATCAGCCCCGCACAGGAGCAGTACTTC. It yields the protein CAISPAQEQYF.

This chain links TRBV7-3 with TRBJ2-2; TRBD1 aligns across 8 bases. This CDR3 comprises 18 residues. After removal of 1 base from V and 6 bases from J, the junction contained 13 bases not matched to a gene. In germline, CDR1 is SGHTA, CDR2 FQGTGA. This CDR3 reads CASSLIGTGGRMSGELFF. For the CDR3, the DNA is TGTGCCAGCAGCTTAATAGGCACAGGGGGAAGGATGTCCGGGGAGCTGTTTTTT.